A single T cell receptor (beta chain) is shown here with its context. Original methodology: Using reference gene primer amplification, nucleated cell counts were estimated. Data came from immunoSEQ multiplex PCR; TCRdb stores just in-frame clones and leaves some out. V and J calls and clone size are as listed in that table; D and trimming were resolved from the DNA. The table has about 90,000 clones, less than 95% seen once; the top ten hold around 2.3%. The sample belongs to a study of blood T cell repertoires in COVID-19. Overall study: Sites in the United States, Italy and Spain provided acute and convalescent COVID-19 samples. PBMCs, B-cell-depleted T cells, or T cells provided the cDNA or gDNA that made up the material.

This CDR3 has 16 amino acids. Germline values: CDR1 SGDLS, CDR2 YYNGEE. V gave up 0 bases and J gave up 6 bases, with 15 bases separating them. The sequenced sample consisted of peripheral blood. The V and J genes are TRBV9 and TRBJ2-2, with a possible D match to TRBD1 (5 bases). The sequence was collected from a human donor with active COVID-19. The donor label of this sample is uncertain. The CDR3 DNA follows: TGTGCCAGCAGCGTAGCTAATTTAGGGGCTTCCGGGGAGCTGTTTTTT. It specifies CASSVANLGASGELFF.